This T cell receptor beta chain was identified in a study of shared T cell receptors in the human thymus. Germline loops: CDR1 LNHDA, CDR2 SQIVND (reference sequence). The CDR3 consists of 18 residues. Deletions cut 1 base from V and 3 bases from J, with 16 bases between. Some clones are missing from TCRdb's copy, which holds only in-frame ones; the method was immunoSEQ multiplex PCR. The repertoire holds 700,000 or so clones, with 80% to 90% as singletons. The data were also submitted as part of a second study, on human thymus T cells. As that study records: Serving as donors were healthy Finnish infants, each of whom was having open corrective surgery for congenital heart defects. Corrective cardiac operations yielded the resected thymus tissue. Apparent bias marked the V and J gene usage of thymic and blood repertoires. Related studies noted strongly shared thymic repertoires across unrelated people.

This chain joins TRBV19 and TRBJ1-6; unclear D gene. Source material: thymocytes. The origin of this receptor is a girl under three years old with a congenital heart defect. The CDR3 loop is CASSIGSPKRVYNSPLHF. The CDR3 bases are TGTGCCAGTAGTATAGGGTCCCCTAAACGCGTCTATAATTCACCCCTCCACTTT.